Shown below are 3 T cell receptor beta chains from a single sample sequenced in a study of breast tumors, draining lymph nodes, adjacent tissues. The lymph nodes were axillary draining lymph nodes from breast cancer patients. TCRdb recomputed calls from the multiplex PCR reads with MiXCR, one row per CDR3 protein. The data contain around 230,000 distinct CDR3 sequences, less than 40% of them singletons. What was sequenced was axillary lymph node tissue. The receptor source for this set is a female donor with breast cancer. Some clones in this sample may be carry-over from other donors' samples.

This clonotype was seen ten or more times. The CDR3 sequence: CASSERGNSGANVLTF. Here the CDR3 DNA reads TGTGCCAGCAGTGAAAGGGGGAACTCTGGGGCCAACGTCCTGACTTTC. This chain uses TRBV6-1 with TRBJ2-6; TRBD1 might be the D (6 bases). V was trimmed by 2 bases and J by 0 bases, leaving 8 bases between them. This CDR3 region has 16 residues. Per germline, CDR1 MNHNS and CDR2 SASEGT.

CDR3 region: CAWMSLGTTGELFF. CDR3 sequence (DNA): TGTGCCTGGATGAGCCTGGGCACCACAGGGGAGCTGTTTTTT. V gene TRBV30 combines with J gene TRBJ2-2; D remains unclear. The CDR3 totals 14 residues. Germline V gene data show CDR1 as GTSNPN and CDR2 as SVGIG (reference sequence). Deletions cut 4 bases from V and 8 bases from J, with 17 bases between.

This clonotype was recorded many times. The CDR3 here is CASSWTSGGAFYNEQFF. DNA of the CDR3: TGTGCCAGCAGTTGGACTAGCGGGGGGGCTTTCTACAATGAGCAGTTCTTC. The genes are TRBV12-3 or TRBV12-4 and TRBJ2-1; 15 bases fit TRBD2. With 4 bases clipped from V and 3 bases from J, the junction kept 4 bases outside the gene matches. The CDR3 length is 17 residues.